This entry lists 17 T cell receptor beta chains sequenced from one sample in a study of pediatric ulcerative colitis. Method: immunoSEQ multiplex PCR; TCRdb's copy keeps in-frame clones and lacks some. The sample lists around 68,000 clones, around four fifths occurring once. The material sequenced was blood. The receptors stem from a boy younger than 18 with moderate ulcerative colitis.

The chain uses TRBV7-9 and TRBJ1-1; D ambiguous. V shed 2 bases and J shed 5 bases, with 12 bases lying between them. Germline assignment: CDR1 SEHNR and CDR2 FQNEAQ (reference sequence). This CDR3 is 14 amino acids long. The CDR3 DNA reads TGTGCCAGCAGCTTATTTGCGTTGGGGACTGAAGCTTTCTTT. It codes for CASSLFALGTEAFF.

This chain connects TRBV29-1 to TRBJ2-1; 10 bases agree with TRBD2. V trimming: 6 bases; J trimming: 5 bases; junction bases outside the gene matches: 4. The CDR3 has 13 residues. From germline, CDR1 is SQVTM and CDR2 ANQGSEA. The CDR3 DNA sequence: TGCAGCGTCACTAGCGGGAATAACAATGAGCAGTTCTTC. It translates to CSVTSGNNNEQFF.

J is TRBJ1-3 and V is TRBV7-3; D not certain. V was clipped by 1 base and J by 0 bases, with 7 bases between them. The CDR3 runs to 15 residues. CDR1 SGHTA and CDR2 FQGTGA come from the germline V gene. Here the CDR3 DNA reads TGTGCCAGCAGCTTAATGGCTACCTCTGGAAACACCATATATTTT. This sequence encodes CASSLMATSGNTIYF.

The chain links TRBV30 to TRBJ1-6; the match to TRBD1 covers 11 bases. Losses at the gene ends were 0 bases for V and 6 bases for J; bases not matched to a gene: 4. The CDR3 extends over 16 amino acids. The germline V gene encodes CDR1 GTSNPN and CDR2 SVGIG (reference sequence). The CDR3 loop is CAWSVPGTGGNSPLHF. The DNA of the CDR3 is TGTGCCTGGAGTGTACCCGGGACAGGGGGTAATTCACCCCTCCACTTT.

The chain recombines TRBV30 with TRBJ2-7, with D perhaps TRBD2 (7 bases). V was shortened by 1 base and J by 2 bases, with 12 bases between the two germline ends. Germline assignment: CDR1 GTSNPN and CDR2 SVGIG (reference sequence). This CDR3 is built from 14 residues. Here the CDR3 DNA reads TGTGCCTGGAGTGGAGGGGGGGCGACCTACGAGCAGTACTTC. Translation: CAWSGGGATYEQYF.

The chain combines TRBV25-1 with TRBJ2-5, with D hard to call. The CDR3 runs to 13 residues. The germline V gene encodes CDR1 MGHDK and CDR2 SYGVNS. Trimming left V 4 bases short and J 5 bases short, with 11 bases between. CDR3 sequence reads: CASSVNPSETQYF. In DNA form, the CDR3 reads TGTGCCAGCAGTGTGAACCCGTCTGAGACCCAGTACTTC.

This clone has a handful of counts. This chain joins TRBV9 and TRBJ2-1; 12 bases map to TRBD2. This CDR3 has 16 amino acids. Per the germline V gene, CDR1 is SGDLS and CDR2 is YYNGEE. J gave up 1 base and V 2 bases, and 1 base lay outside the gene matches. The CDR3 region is CASSVTSGGSYNEQFF. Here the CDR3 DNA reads TGTGCCAGCAGCGTCACTAGCGGGGGGTCCTACAATGAGCAGTTCTTC. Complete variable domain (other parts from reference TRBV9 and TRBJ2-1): DSGVTQTPKHLITATGQRVTLRCSPRSGDLSVYWYQQSLDQGLQFLIQYYNGEERAKGNILERFSAQQFPDLHSELNLSSLELGDSALYFCASSVTSGGSYNEQFFGPGTRLTVL.

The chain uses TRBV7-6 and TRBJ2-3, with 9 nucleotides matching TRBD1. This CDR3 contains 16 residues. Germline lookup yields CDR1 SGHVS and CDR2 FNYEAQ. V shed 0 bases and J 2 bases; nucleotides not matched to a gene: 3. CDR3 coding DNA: TGTGCCAGCAGCTTAGCGGACAGGGGCCTCACAGATACGCAGTATTTT. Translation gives CASSLADRGLTDTQYF.

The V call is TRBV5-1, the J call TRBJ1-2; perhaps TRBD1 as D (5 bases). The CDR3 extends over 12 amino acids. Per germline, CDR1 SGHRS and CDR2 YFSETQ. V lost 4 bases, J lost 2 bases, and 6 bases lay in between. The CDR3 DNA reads TGCGCCAGCAGCGAGGGGAACTATGGCTACACCTTC. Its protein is CASSEGNYGYTF.

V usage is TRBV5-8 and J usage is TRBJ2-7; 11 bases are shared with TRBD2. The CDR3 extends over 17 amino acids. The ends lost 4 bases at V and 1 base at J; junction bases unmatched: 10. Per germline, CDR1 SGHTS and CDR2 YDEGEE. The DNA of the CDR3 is TGTGCCAGCAGCAGAACTAGCGGGAGCCGACCGTCCTACGAGCAGTACTTC. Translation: CASSRTSGSRPSYEQYF. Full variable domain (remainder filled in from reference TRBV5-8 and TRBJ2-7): EAGVTQSPTHLIKTRGQQATLRCSPISGHTSVYWYQQALGLGLQFLLWYDEGEERNRGNFPPRFSGRQFPNYSSELNVNALELEDSALYLCASSRTSGSRPSYEQYFGPGTRLTVT.

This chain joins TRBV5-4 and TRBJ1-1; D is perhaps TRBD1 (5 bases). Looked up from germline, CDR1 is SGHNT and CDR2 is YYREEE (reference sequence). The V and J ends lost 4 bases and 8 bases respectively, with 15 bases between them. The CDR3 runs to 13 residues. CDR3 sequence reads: CASSGTDGNEAFF. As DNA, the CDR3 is TGTGCCAGCAGCGGGACCGACGGGAACGAAGCTTTCTTT. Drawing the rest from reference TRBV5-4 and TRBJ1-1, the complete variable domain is ETGVTQSPTHLIKTRGQQVTLRCSSQSGHNTVSWYQQALGQGPQFIFQYYREEENGRGNFPPRFSGLQFPNYSSELNVNALELDDSALYLCASSGTDGNEAFFGQGTRLTVV.

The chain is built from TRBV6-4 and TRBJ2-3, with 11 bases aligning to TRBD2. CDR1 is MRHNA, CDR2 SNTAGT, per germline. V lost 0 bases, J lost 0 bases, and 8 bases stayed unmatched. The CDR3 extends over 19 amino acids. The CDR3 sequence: CASSDSTLAGGLSTDTQYF. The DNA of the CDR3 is TGTGCCAGCAGTGACTCGACATTAGCGGGGGGGCTTAGCACAGATACGCAGTATTTT.

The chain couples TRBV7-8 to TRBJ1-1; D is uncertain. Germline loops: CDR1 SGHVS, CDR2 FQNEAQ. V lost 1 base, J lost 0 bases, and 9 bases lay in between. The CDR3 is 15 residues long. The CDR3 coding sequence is TGTGCCAGCAGCTTAGGGCGTCACATGAACACTGAAGCTTTCTTT. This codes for CASSLGRHMNTEAFF.

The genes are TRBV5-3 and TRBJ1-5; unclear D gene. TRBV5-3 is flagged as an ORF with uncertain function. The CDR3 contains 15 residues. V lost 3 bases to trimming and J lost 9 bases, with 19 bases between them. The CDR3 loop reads CARSSNLDAEWPQHF. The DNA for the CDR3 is TGTGCCAGAAGCTCTAATTTGGACGCCGAGTGGCCCCAGCATTTT.

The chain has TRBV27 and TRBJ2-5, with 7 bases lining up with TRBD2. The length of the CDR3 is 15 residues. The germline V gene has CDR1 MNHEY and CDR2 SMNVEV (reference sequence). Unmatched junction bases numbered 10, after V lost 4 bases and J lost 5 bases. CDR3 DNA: TGTGCCAGCAGTTCTCGGACTAGTTCAAGGGAGACCCAGTACTTC. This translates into CASSSRTSSRETQYF.

The CDR3 region has the DNA TGTGCCAGCAGCTTAAATCAGGGACTAGCGACCAATGAGCAGTTCTTC. Translated: CASSLNQGLATNEQFF. The V and J genes are TRBV7-3 and TRBJ2-1, with 10 positions matching TRBD2. V gave up 1 base and J gave up 6 bases; unmatched junction bases: 6. The length of the CDR3 is 16 residues. Germline V gene lookup returns CDR1 SGHTA and CDR2 FQGTGA.

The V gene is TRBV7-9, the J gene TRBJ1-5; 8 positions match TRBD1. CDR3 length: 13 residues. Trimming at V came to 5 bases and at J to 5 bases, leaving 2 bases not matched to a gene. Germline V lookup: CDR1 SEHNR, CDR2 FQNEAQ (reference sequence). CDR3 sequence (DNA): TGTGCCAGCAGCGAGACAGGGGATCAGCCCCAGCATTTT. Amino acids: CASSETGDQPQHF.